This T cell receptor (beta chain) was sequenced for a study of T cells after posttransplantation cyclophosphamide. Findings and limits, study-wide: Recipient CMV seropositivity and CMV reactivation strongly tracked TRB clonality.

The germline V and J ends were trimmed by 1 base and 2 bases, with 12 bases remaining between them. The CDR3 is 15 amino acids. Germline loops: CDR1 SGHNT, CDR2 YENEEA. As for this clone: Its antigen remains unidentified.

Data came from immunoSEQ multiplex PCR; TCRdb stores just in-frame clones and leaves some out. The sample shows approximately 29,000 clones, 86% of them seen only once. The origin of this receptor is a man aged 45 to 65. Sequencing used PBMCs. The genes are TRBV11-3 and TRBJ2-7; D is ambiguous. CDR3 nucleotides: TGTGCCAGCAGCTTAGTCGGAAACAGACCCTACGAGCAGTACTTC. Protein sequence: CASSLVGNRPYEQYF.